This TCR beta chain is from a study of blood T cells in healthy people across ages. Germline-derived CDR1 and CDR2 are SGHRS and YFSETQ. The CDR3 is made up of 14 amino acids. V lost 5 bases and J 6 bases, leaving 15 bases between the germline ends. Primed by a sample-barcoded 5' primer and a J-beta primer mix, a second PCR proceeded for 7 to 11 cycles. TCRdb independently ran MiXCR on the 5' RACE reads; one entry per CDR3 protein. The sample lists some 1.7 million distinct CDR3 sequences; roughly 28% were seen once. The clonotype comes from a woman aged 30 to 39 in good health. Sequenced material: blood. This chain links TRBV5-1 with TRBJ2-1; the D gene could be TRBD1 or TRBD2 (6 bases each). CDR3 protein: CASRGGSQANEQFF. DNA of the CDR3: TGCGCCAGCAGGGGGGGCTCTCAGGCCAATGAGCAGTTCTTC.